One sample yielded the 10 T cell receptor beta chains listed below, sequenced in a study of blood T cells in healthy people across ages. Alongside a J-beta primer mix, a sample-barcoded 5' primer served in a second PCR lasting about 6 to 11 cycles. MiXCR, run by TCRdb on the 5' RACE reads, gives a single entry per CDR3 protein. The sample contains 600,000 to 650,000 distinct CDR3 sequences, roughly 53% of which appear only once. Sequenced input: blood. The receptor set was obtained from a man aged 60 to 69 in good health.

The chain recombines TRBV29-1 with TRBJ1-1, with D unresolved. The V end lost 6 bases, the J end lost 1 base, and 9 bases lay between the germline ends. CDR3 size: 12 residues. Germline CDR1 is SQVTM and CDR2 is ANQGSEA. The CDR3 DNA reads as TGCAGCGTGGGAAGCAGGAACACTGAAGCTTTCTTT. As protein: CSVGSRNTEAFF.

This sequence joins TRBV7-6 and TRBJ2-5; maybe TRBD2 (5 bases). The CDR3 loop spans 15 amino acids. V lost 0 bases to trimming and J lost 0 bases, with 8 bases between them. Germline V lookup: CDR1 SGHVS, CDR2 FNYEAQ. CDR3 coding DNA: TGTGCCAGCAGCTTAGCGAAGAGGGACCAAGAGACCCAGTACTTC. Translated, it gives CASSLAKRDQETQYF.

This chain uses TRBV7-2 with TRBJ1-1; D is ambiguous. V lost 8 bases and J 3 bases, leaving 13 bases between the germline ends. The CDR3 spans 13 residues. The germline CDR1 and CDR2 sequences are SGHTA and FQGNSA. The CDR3 bases are TGTGCCAGCGCCCGAGGGTGGGACACTGAAGCTTTCTTT. Its protein product is CASARGWDTEAFF.

The V and J genes are TRBV4-2 and TRBJ2-3; 11 bases map to TRBD2. V gave up 0 bases and J gave up 4 bases; unmatched junction bases: 0. The CDR3 covers 15 residues. Germline V gene lookup returns CDR1 LGHNA and CDR2 YNFKEQ. The CDR3 bases are TGTGCCAGCAGCCAAGATAGCGGGGGGGCAGATACGCAGTATTTT. Residues: CASSQDSGGADTQYF.

This clonotype came up once. CDR3 protein: CASSSTGVRYNEQFF. The CDR3 DNA reads TGTGCCAGCAGCAGTACAGGGGTGAGGTACAATGAGCAGTTCTTC. V gene TRBV12-3 or TRBV12-4 combines with J gene TRBJ2-1; 7 bases align to TRBD1. V dropped 6 bases and J dropped 4; count of bases not matched to a gene: 9. This CDR3 comprises 15 residues.

Only a few counts were recorded for this clonotype. The V and J genes are TRBV7-2 and TRBJ1-2; unclear D gene. The CDR3 contains 15 residues. Germline V gene lookup returns CDR1 SGHTA and CDR2 FQGNSA. V was trimmed by 2 bases and J by 4 bases, leaving 14 bases between them. The CDR3 protein is CASSLRPLGAYGYTF. Here the CDR3 DNA reads TGTGCCAGCAGCTTAAGACCCCTAGGTGCCTATGGCTACACCTTC.

J is TRBJ2-3 and V is TRBV2, with TRBD1 identical over 9 bases. After removal of 6 bases from V and 4 bases from J, the junction contained 11 bases not matched to a gene. The CDR3 sequence is 16 residues long. The germline V gene encodes CDR1 SNHLY and CDR2 FYNNEI. The CDR3 loop is CASSAGTGRGPDTQYF. CDR3 DNA: TGTGCCAGCAGCGCTGGGACAGGGAGGGGCCCAGATACGCAGTATTTT.

This chain links TRBV10-3 with TRBJ2-1, with 8 positions matching TRBD2. CDR3 length: 14 amino acids. Trimming removed 8 bases from V and 6 bases from J; junction bases left unmatched: 9. In germline, CDR1 is ENHRY, CDR2 SYGVKD. CDR3 residues: CAIDPGLGSNEQFF. In nucleotides, the CDR3 is TGTGCCATCGACCCGGGACTAGGGTCCAATGAGCAGTTCTTC.

J is TRBJ1-2 and V is TRBV20-1; D perhaps matches TRBD1 (5 bases). V was cut by 1 base and J by 5 bases, with 17 bases left in between. Germline V gene sequence: CDR1 DFQATT, CDR2 SNEGSKA (reference sequence). The CDR3 runs 15 residues. The CDR3 sequence is CSARGGAAEAYGYTF. The CDR3 coding sequence is TGCAGTGCTAGAGGAGGGGCAGCGGAGGCGTATGGCTACACCTTC.

DNA for the CDR3: TGTGCCACCAGCAGAGGGGACTCTGTGGCACAGTACTTC. Translation: CATSRGDSVAQYF. The chain carries TRBV15 and TRBJ2-7, with D possibly matching TRBD2 (6 bases). Per germline, CDR1 LNHNV and CDR2 YYDKDF (reference sequence). Deletions cut 1 base from V and 10 bases from J, with 14 bases between. The CDR3 contains 13 residues. Supplemented by reference TRBV15 and TRBJ2-7, the full variable domain reads DAMVIQNPRYQVTQFGKPVTLSCSQTLNHNVMYWYQQKSSQAPKLLFHYYDKDFNNEADTPDNFQSRRPNTSFCFLDIRSPGLGDTAMYLCATSRGDSVAQYFGPGTRLTVT.